A selection of T cell receptor beta chains follows, all from one sample in a study of regulatory T cells in long-lasting Graves disease. Using its own MiXCR run on the multiplex PCR reads, TCRdb lists one record per CDR3 protein. The data show over 350,000 distinct CDR3 sequences, about 14% seen once. These data were also reused for a study on T cells in Graves' hyperthyroidism and ophthalmopathy.

The sequencing here drew on peripheral blood mononuclear cells (PBMCs), taken at new diagnosis, from a patient treated with antithyroid drugs. These receptor sequences come from a woman aged 50 to 60 with Graves disease. CDR3s leave out the opening cysteine and the closing phenylalanine or tryptophan. Only part of the rows carry a size: once, few, many, or a class if the clone is expanded.

len: 13; abundance: .; v_gene: TRBV27; CDR3aa: ASTRRGLAGYEQY
len: 14; abundance: few; v_gene: TRBV5-1; CDR3aa: ASSQTGGMNTGELF
len: 13; abundance: few; v_gene: TRBV6-4; CDR3aa: ASSEKLSSYNEQF
len: 13; abundance: .; v_gene: TRBV2; CDR3aa: ASSKQRDRGREQY
len: 13; abundance: many; v_gene: TRBV20-1; CDR3aa: SARVAGGVQETQY
len: 13; abundance: many; v_gene: TRBV5-5; CDR3aa: ASSLAAGSSYEQY
len: 13; abundance: many; v_gene: TRBV7-6; CDR3aa: ASSLGQGSSYEQY
len: 13; abundance: few; v_gene: TRBV5-1; CDR3aa: ASSPLGAGNQPQH
len: 18; abundance: many; v_gene: TRBV12-3/TRBV12-4; CDR3aa: ASSLSWGRGTTRSYNEQF
len: 12; abundance: few; v_gene: TRBV12-3/TRBV12-4; CDR3aa: ASSFRDQYNEQF
len: 12; abundance: .; v_gene: TRBV7-9; CDR3aa: ASSPVVGDNEQF
len: 12; abundance: few; v_gene: TRBV19; CDR3aa: ASSIDDKAYEQY
len: 15; abundance: many; v_gene: TRBV18; CDR3aa: ASSPLWGQGVSYEQY
len: 9; abundance: many; v_gene: TRBV11-2; CDR3aa: ASSLWTEQY
len: 11; abundance: many; v_gene: TRBV27; CDR3aa: ASSPTGSYEQY
len: 16; abundance: many; v_gene: TRBV7-9; CDR3aa: ASTNLVLSRGGEETQY
len: 14; abundance: .; v_gene: TRBV6-1; CDR3aa: ASSEGGTGFRETQY
len: 11; abundance: many; v_gene: TRBV27; CDR3aa: ASSLQDSYEQY
len: 12; abundance: many; v_gene: TRBV28; CDR3aa: ASTPGGRENEQY
len: 13; abundance: .; v_gene: TRBV5-1; CDR3aa: ASSLEGRGPDGYT
len: 13; abundance: .; v_gene: TRBV6-1; CDR3aa: ASAQDPSGANVLT
len: 12; abundance: many; v_gene: TRBV5-1; CDR3aa: ASSPGQGYEKLF
len: 12; abundance: many; v_gene: TRBV11-2; CDR3aa: ASSPPTSGWIEY
len: 12; abundance: .; v_gene: TRBV3-1; CDR3aa: ASSQDITPGEQY
len: 13; abundance: few; v_gene: TRBV20-1; CDR3aa: SVYTSGGVLGIQY
len: 10; abundance: .; v_gene: TRBV9; CDR3aa: ASSAGGGEQY
len: 11; abundance: few; v_gene: TRBV29-1; CDR3aa: SVSQGAQSPLH
len: 13; abundance: .; v_gene: TRBV6-2/TRBV6-3; CDR3aa: ASSKFWGLGEKLF